Described below is a single T cell receptor (beta chain) sequence and its context. V was cut by 0 bases and J by 3 bases, with 13 bases left in between. CDR3 size: 16 residues. CDR1 SGHRS and CDR2 YFSETQ come from the germline V gene. This sample is part of a study of OX40 agonist ivuxolimab in advanced cancers. TCRdb's table, derived via immunoSEQ multiplex PCR, lists solely in-frame clones and lacks some. The sample has more than 40,000 clones; 80% to 90% are singletons. The rearrangement uses TRBV5-1 and TRBJ1-3, with unresolved D. Sequenced material: CD4+ or CD8+ T cells sorted from blood, taken in a trial of the OX40 agonist ivuxolimab. The receptor was isolated from an adult with an advanced solid tumor such as melanoma, head and neck, liver or kidney cancer. CDR3 DNA sequence: TGCGCCAGCAGCTTGGAAGTAGGGAGGTTTGGAAACACCATATATTTT. This encodes CASSLEVGRFGNTIYF.